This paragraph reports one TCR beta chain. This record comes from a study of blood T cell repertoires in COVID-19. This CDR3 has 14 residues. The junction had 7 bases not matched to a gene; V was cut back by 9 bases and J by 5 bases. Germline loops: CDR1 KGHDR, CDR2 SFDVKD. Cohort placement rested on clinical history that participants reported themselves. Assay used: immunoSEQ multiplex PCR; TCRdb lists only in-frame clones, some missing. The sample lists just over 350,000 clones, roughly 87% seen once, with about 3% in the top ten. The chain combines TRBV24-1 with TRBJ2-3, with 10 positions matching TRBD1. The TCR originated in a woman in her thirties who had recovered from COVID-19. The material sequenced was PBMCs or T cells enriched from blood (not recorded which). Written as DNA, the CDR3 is TGTGCCACCGGAGGGACAGGGGCCTTAGATACGCAGTATTTT. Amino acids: CATGGTGALDTQYF.